This T cell receptor beta chain was documented in a study of control samples from healthy donors and cancer patients. Profiled with immunoSEQ multiplex PCR; TCRdb holds only in-frame clones, not every one. Of around 42,000 clones in the sample, around four fifths are singletons; the top ten hold about 45%. Germline assignment: CDR1 PRHDT and CDR2 FYEKMQ (reference sequence). Trimming took off 5 bases at V and 6 bases at J, with 11 bases between the two ends. This CDR3 is built from 12 residues. The sample comprised blood. The V call is TRBV13, the J call TRBJ2-7; D unclear. The TCR sequence derives from a man aged 60 to 75 in good health. CDR3 sequence reads: CASSVPRGEQYF. The CDR3 coding sequence is TGTGCCAGCAGCGTACCGAGAGGCGAGCAGTACTTC.